The entry below describes one T cell receptor beta chain. What this receptor recognizes is not known. Its ends do not fully match the called genes, so a read error is possible. These data come from a study of blood T cells in healthy people across ages (dated by TCRdb to the mid-2010s). Study-wide context: In model experiments, roughly one uniquely barcoded TCR beta cDNA molecule per two T cells was captured by template switching. To track age-related changes in TCR beta repertoire diversity, the study relied on deep sequencing normalized with unique cDNA molecular identifiers. Two additional independent replicas of 1 million unique cDNA reads from the same blood draw were analyzed for two donors (one aged 18 to 30 and one aged 80 or older). The donors were split into four age groups: young (average about 15 years), middle-aged (39), aged (over 55) and long-lived (approximately 80). To avoid experimental bias, donors of different ages were spread randomly across the sequencing lanes.

The research as a whole found: As age increased, observed TCR beta diversity per million T cells dropped in a roughly linear way, and a significant reduction was already evident by age around 41. Because profiling used bulk unsorted PBMCs, naive and antigen-experienced compartments could not be compared conclusively. Because the CMV infection status of the donors was unknown, age-related changes in expanded clonotypes may potentially have been confounded. Compared with the aged group, more naive CD4+ T cells, fewer expanded clones and increased TCR diversity were shown by the long-lived group, suggesting age selection. Estimates of total diversity based on one million sequenced T cells were considered lower bounds and underestimates. The percentage of naive T cells measured by flow cytometry correlated strongly with observed TCR beta diversity.

The library came from 5' RACE. TCRdb names Illumina HiSeq 2500 as the instrument used. A second about 6 to 11 cycle PCR used a sample-barcoded 5' primer and a J-beta primer mix. Each TCR beta cDNA molecule received a unique molecular identifier from a template-switch 5' adaptor carrying 12 random nucleotides. Each sample yielded at least 2.5 million CDR3-containing paired-end reads. First-strand cDNA was synthesized from all RNA with the Mint cDNA synthesis kit, primed by a TRBC-specific oligonucleotide. After uracil-DNA glycosylase treatment, a first 18-cycle PCR used universal primers M1SS and BC2_uni_R on all cDNA. In the authors' own workflow: Normalization of each sample was performed by random selection of 1 million high-quality reads, each carrying a distinct molecular identifier. Reads with shared molecular identifiers were discarded instead of being binned into consensus sequences. CDR3 identification, clonotype clustering and error correction used MiTCR with a Q25 quality threshold and the strictest error-elimination algorithm. A nonparametric unseen species model with Euler transformation was used to estimate lower-bound total TCR beta diversity. In-frame beta chains were kept once TCRdb had trimmed the public reads at Q25 with fastp and called clones with MiXCR. Rows matching on CDR3 protein sequence are summarized as one entry with the most common DNA and genes. These V and J calls derive from TCRdb rather than the authors' analysis. This sample comprises fewer than 750,000 distinct CDR3 sequences, approximately 52% of them detected only once. The ten largest make up 13% of the sample.

The germline V gene yields SQVTM for CDR1 and ANQGSEA for CDR2. The CDR3, cysteine through phenylalanine, is 14 amino acids long. This entry keeps only the CDR3 DNA: 42 bases, framed from base 1. Systemically healthy Caucasian individuals from Russia, some 36 in total and aged roughly 6 to 100 years, were included as donors. Each donor gave 8.5 to 10 milliliters of peripheral blood, collected into EDTA-treated Vacutainer tubes. Ficoll-Paque density-gradient centrifugation was used to isolate PBMCs, with at least 7 million per sample. Trizol reagent was used to extract total RNA from the PBMCs, yielding at least 5.5 micrograms per sample. The percentages of naive CD45RAhigh/CD27high T cells were determined by flow cytometry on a PBMC aliquot from every donor.

The sequenced sample consisted of blood. The chain is encoded by TRBV29-1 joined to TRBJ2-3; the D gene is unclear. This TCR came from a woman of 80 years or more in good health. The CDR3 protein: CSDDSHEVTDTLYF. The DNA sequence reads TGCAGCGATGACTCCCACGAGGTCACAGATACGCTGTATTTT.